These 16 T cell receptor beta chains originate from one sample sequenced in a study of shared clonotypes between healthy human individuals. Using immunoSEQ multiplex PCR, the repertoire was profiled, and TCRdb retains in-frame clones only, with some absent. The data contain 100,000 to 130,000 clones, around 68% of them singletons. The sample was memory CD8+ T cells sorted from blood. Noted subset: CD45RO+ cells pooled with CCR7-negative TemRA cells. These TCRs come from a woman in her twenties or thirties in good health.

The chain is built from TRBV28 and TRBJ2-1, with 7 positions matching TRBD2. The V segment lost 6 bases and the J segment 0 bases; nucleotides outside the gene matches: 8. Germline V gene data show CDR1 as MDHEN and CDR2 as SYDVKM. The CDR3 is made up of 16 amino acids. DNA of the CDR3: TGTGCCAGCAGCTCGATTAGCGGGCTCTCCTACAATGAGCAGTTCTTC. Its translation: CASSSISGLSYNEQFF. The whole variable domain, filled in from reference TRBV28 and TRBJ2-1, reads DVKVTQSSRYLVKRTGEKVFLECVQDMDHENMFWYRQDPGLGLRLIYFSYDVKMKEKGDIPEGYSVSREKKERFSLILESASTNQTSMYLCASSSISGLSYNEQFFGPGTRLTVL.

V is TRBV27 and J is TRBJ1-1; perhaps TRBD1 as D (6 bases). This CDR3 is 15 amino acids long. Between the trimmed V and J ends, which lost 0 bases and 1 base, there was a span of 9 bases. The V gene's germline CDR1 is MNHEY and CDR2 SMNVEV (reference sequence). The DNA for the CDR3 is TGTGCCAGCAGTTTATCGGGACACTGGAACACTGAAGCTTTCTTT. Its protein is CASSLSGHWNTEAFF.

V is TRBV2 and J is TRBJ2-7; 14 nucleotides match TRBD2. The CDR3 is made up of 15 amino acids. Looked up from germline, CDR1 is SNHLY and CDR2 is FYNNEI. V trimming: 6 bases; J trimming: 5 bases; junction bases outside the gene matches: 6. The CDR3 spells CASRGLAGDLHEQYF. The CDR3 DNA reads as TGTGCCAGCAGGGGACTAGCGGGAGACCTCCACGAGCAGTACTTC.

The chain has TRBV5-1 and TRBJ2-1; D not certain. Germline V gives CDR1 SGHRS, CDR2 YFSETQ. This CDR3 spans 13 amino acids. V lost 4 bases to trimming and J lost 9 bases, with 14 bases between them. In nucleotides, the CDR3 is TGCGCCAGCAGCAATGACCCGGCACCTGAGCAGTTCTTC. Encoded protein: CASSNDPAPEQFF.

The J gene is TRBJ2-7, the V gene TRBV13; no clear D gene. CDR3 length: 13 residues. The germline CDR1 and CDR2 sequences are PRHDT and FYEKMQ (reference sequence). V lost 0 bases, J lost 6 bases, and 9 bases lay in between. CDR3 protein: CASSLGHSFEQYF. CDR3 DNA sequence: TGTGCCAGCAGCTTAGGCCATAGCTTCGAGCAGTACTTC.

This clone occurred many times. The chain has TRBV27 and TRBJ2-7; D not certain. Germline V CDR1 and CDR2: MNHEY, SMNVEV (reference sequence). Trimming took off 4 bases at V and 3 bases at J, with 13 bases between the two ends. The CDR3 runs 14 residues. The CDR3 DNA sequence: TGTGCCAGCAGTTCGACCCCAGCCGACTACGAGCAGTACTTC. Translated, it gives CASSSTPADYEQYF.

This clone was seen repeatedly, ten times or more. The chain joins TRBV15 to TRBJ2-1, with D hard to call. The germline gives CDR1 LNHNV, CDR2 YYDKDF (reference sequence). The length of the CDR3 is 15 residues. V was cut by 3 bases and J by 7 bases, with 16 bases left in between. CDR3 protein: CATSREPKGGNEQFF. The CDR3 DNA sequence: TGTGCCACCAGCAGGGAACCTAAAGGTGGGAATGAGCAGTTCTTC.

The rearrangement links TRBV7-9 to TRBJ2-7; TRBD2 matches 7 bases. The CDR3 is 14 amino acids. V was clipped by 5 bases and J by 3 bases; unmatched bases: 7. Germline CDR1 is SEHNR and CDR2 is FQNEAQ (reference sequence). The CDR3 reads CASSRREEVYEQYF. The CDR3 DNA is TGTGCCAGCAGCCGTCGGGAGGAGGTCTACGAGCAGTACTTC.

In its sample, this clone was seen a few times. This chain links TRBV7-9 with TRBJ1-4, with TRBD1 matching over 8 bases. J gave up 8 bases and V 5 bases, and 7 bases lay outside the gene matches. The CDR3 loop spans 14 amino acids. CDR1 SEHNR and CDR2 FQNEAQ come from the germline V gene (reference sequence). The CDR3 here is CASSPGQDFEKLFF. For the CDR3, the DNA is TGTGCCAGCAGCCCGGGACAGGATTTCGAAAAACTGTTTTTT.

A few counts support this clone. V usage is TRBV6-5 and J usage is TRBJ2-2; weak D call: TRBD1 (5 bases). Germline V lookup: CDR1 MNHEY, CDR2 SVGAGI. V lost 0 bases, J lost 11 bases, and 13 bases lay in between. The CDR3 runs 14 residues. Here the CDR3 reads CASSYSSQGYELFF. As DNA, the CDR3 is TGTGCCAGCAGTTACTCGAGCCAGGGTTACGAGCTGTTTTTT.

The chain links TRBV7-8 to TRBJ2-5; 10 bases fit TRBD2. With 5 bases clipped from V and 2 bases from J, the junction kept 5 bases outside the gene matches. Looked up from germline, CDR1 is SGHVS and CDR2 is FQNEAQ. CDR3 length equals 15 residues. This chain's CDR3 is CASSPGLAAQETQYF. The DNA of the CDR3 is TGTGCCAGCAGCCCAGGACTAGCGGCTCAAGAGACCCAGTACTTC. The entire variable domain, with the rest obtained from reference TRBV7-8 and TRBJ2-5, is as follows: GAGVSQSPRYKVAKRGQDVALRCDPISGHVSLFWYQQALGQGPEFLTYFQNEAQLDKSGLPSDRFFAERPEGSVSTLKIQRTQQEDSAVYLCASSPGLAAQETQYFGPGTRLLVL.

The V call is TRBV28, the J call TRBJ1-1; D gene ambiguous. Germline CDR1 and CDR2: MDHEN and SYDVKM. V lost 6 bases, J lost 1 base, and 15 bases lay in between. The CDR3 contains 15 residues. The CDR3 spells CASRAPTQKNTEAFF. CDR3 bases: TGTGCCAGCAGAGCACCTACACAAAAGAACACTGAAGCTTTCTTT.

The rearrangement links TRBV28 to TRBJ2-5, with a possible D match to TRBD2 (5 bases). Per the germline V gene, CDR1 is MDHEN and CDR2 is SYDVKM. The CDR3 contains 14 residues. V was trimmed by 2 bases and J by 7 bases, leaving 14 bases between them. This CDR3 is CASSLAAVSGTQYF. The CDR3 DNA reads TGTGCCAGCAGTTTAGCGGCAGTCAGCGGGACCCAGTACTTC.

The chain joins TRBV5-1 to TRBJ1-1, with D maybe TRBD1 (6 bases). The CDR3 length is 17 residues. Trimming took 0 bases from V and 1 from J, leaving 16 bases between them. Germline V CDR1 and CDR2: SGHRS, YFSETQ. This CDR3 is CASSLDETGPRNTEAFF. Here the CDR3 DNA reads TGCGCCAGCAGCTTGGATGAGACAGGACCCCGGAACACTGAAGCTTTCTTT.

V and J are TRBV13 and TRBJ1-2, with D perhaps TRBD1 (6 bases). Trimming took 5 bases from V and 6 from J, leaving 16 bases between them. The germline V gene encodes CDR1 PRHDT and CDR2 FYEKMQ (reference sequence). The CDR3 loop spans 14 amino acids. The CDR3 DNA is TGTGCCAGCAGCAAGTACAGGGATTTCGATGGCTACACCTTC. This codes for CASSKYRDFDGYTF.

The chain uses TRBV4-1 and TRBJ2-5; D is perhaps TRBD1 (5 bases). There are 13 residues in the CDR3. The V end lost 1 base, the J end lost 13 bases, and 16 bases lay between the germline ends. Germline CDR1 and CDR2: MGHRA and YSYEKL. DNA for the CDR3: TGCGCCAGCAGCCAAGCGCTCTACCGACAGCGGTACTTC. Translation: CASSQALYRQRYF.